A selection of T cell receptor beta chains follows, all from one sample in a study of blood T cell repertoires in COVID-19. Measured with immunoSEQ multiplex PCR; TCRdb has only the in-frame clones, and not every one. Seen here are about 130,000 clones, approximately 80% observed once, and the top ten hold around 15%. Material for sequencing was peripheral blood. The receptors stem from a woman aged 45-65 years with acute or convalescent COVID-19. Both conserved end residues are trimmed from each CDR3.

CDR3aa: ASSPYQGEKLF
v_gene: TRBV4-1
j_gene: TRBJ1-4

CDR3aa: AWSWTGDEQY
v_gene: TRBV30
j_gene: TRBJ2-7

CDR3aa: ASSLEGQGYGYT
v_gene: TRBV13
j_gene: TRBJ1-2

CDR3aa: ASSYTSDYNEQF
v_gene: TRBV6-5
j_gene: TRBJ2-1

CDR3aa: ASSPARGGRVNEQF
v_gene: TRBV18
j_gene: TRBJ2-1

CDR3aa: ASRPSGTPNYGYT
v_gene: TRBV27
j_gene: TRBJ1-2

CDR3aa: AWSTGDNYGYT
v_gene: TRBV30
j_gene: TRBJ1-2

CDR3aa: SAAPQGTEAF
v_gene: TRBV29-1
j_gene: TRBJ1-1

CDR3aa: ASSLLDRGFSGANVLT
v_gene: TRBV5-6
j_gene: TRBJ2-6

CDR3aa: ASSLAEGYGYT
v_gene: TRBV7-8
j_gene: TRBJ1-2

CDR3aa: ASSLDRAGGTDTQY
v_gene: TRBV11-2
j_gene: TRBJ2-3

CDR3aa: ASSIRGTSRFTDTQY
v_gene: TRBV19
j_gene: TRBJ2-3

CDR3aa: ANDAGGLHEQY
v_gene: TRBV12-3/TRBV12-4
j_gene: TRBJ2-7

CDR3aa: ASSLQKGTEAF
v_gene: TRBV5-4
j_gene: TRBJ1-1

CDR3aa: ASSPAPAGRTYEQY
v_gene: TRBV5-4
j_gene: TRBJ2-7

CDR3aa: SAGNQGAGYT
v_gene: TRBV29-1
j_gene: TRBJ1-2

CDR3aa: ASSSSREGLNQPQH
v_gene: TRBV27
j_gene: TRBJ1-5

CDR3aa: ASSVDPRPGSSYEQY
v_gene: TRBV9
j_gene: TRBJ2-7

CDR3aa: ASSLQGAPNTEAF
v_gene: TRBV28
j_gene: TRBJ1-1

CDR3aa: ASSQGSGGYT
v_gene: TRBV14
j_gene: TRBJ1-2

CDR3aa: ASRETGENQPQH
v_gene: TRBV19
j_gene: TRBJ1-5

CDR3aa: ASSTGGQYLTEAF
v_gene: TRBV19
j_gene: TRBJ1-1

CDR3aa: ASSSGSSKGARTDTQY
v_gene: TRBV6-2/TRBV6-3
j_gene: TRBJ2-3

CDR3aa: ASSQVSRSNEKLF
v_gene: TRBV4-2
j_gene: TRBJ1-4

CDR3aa: AISDTSGSYNEQF
v_gene: TRBV10-3
j_gene: TRBJ2-1

CDR3aa: ASRLNSYANTGELF
v_gene: TRBV19
j_gene: TRBJ2-2

CDR3aa: ASTQRPEGYGYT
v_gene: TRBV19
j_gene: TRBJ1-2

CDR3aa: ASSIDQALNTEAF
v_gene: TRBV19
j_gene: TRBJ1-1

CDR3aa: ASSPYPGEAPYEQY
v_gene: TRBV5-4
j_gene: TRBJ2-7

CDR3aa: ASSTRRANSGNTIY
v_gene: TRBV28
j_gene: TRBJ1-3

CDR3aa: SVDRDEKLF
v_gene: TRBV20-1
j_gene: TRBJ1-4

CDR3aa: ASSQEETFRRGARGQF
v_gene: TRBV3-1/TRBV3-2
j_gene: TRBJ2-1

CDR3aa: ASSPGQLYEQY
v_gene: TRBV18
j_gene: TRBJ2-7

CDR3aa: ASSTGQMNTEAF
v_gene: TRBV6-6
j_gene: TRBJ1-1

CDR3aa: ATSDQGSPAYNEQF
v_gene: TRBV24-1
j_gene: TRBJ2-1

CDR3aa: AWRDQGYTEAF
v_gene: TRBV30
j_gene: TRBJ1-1

CDR3aa: ASQPGLANNEQF
v_gene: TRBV6-6
j_gene: TRBJ2-1

CDR3aa: ATSDPGQGPQPQH
v_gene: TRBV24-1
j_gene: TRBJ1-5

CDR3aa: ASRITGNSPTLH
v_gene: TRBV27
j_gene: TRBJ1-6

CDR3aa: ASSLGRGSYEQY
v_gene: TRBV13
j_gene: TRBJ2-7

CDR3aa: SARGGGMYSQPQH
v_gene: TRBV29-1
j_gene: TRBJ1-5

CDR3aa: ASRDRVARVGTEAF
v_gene: TRBV19
j_gene: TRBJ1-1

CDR3aa: ASSLPGTGGRNSPLH
v_gene: TRBV5-1
j_gene: TRBJ1-6

CDR3aa: ASSLFRGSTGELF
v_gene: TRBV27
j_gene: TRBJ2-2

CDR3aa: ASSDSQGLTYT
v_gene: TRBV6-4
j_gene: TRBJ1-2

CDR3aa: ASATLSGKNNEQF
v_gene: TRBV11-2
j_gene: TRBJ2-1

CDR3aa: ASREDTDPRDEQY
v_gene: TRBV5-1
j_gene: TRBJ2-7

CDR3aa: ASQQGRNTEAF
v_gene: TRBV6-5
j_gene: TRBJ1-1